Given below is one T cell receptor beta chain in context. Its target is not known. Generated by immunoSEQ multiplex PCR, the TCRdb table keeps only in-frame clones and is missing some. The data hold about 24,000 clones, with about 75% observed a single time. Before the COVID-19 pandemic, during about 2011-2019, CD4+ T cells were taken from unexposed donors. CD4+ T cells were isolated from the cells after 10 days of culture. Cells permitting, SARS-CoV-2 S/N and four cold-coronavirus spikes were tested on unexposed-donor CD4+ T cells. This specimen comes from a study of CD4 T cells in relation to SARS-CoV-2 and coronaviruses. Turning to the study itself: ViraFEST: approximately nine-day antigen culture of PBMCs, then TCR beta CDR3 sequencing.

Sequenced material: CD4+ T cells from PBMCs, cultured in vitro. This clonotype was obtained from a human donor in good health.

This CDR3 is CASSLGSGGYNEQFF. In DNA form, the CDR3 reads TGTGCCAGCAGCTTAGGCTCAGGGGGGTACAATGAGCAGTTCTTC. The chain has TRBV7-8 and TRBJ2-1, with a weak D call TRBD1 (7 bases). V was shortened by 1 base and J by 4 bases, with 11 bases between the two germline ends. CDR3 length: 15 residues. CDR1 SGHVS and CDR2 FQNEAQ come from the germline V gene.